This TCR beta chain was identified during a study of neurological immune-mediated disorders. This clonotype was detected ten times or more. Trimming removed 7 bases from V and 7 bases from J, with 14 bases in between. The CDR3 runs 13 residues. Libraries used 2 million unsorted PBMCs kept frozen in RNAlater. TCRdb ran MiXCR on the 5' RACE reads and lists one entry per CDR3 protein. The sample has more than 15,000 distinct CDR3 sequences, under 15% seen once. The chain carries TRBV12-3 or TRBV12-4 and TRBJ1-3; D uncertain. This clonotype originated in a man aged 60-69 years with HTLV-1-associated myelopathy (HAM/TSP). Sequencing was performed on PBMCs. This CDR3 reads CASTPGRGNTIYF. CDR3 bases: TGTGCCAGCACTCCTGGGCGTGGGAACACCATATATTTT.